This note documents a single TCR beta chain sequence. No antigen is known for it. The sample originates from a study of shared clonotypes between healthy human individuals. Overall study: Each donor had three CD4 naive, three CD4 memory, two CD8 naive and one CD8 memory plate. Broader study findings: In general, naive subsets displayed greater estimated richness than memory subsets did.

In the original processing: Filtering differed because ImmunoSEQ produced junction-only sequences that carried no quality scores. This table comes from immunoSEQ multiplex PCR, and its TCRdb copy is limited to in-frame clones, with some not included. That table supplies the V and J calls and clone size; D and trimming were determined from the DNA. The sample shows some 2,100,000 clones, almost 96% of them seen only once. The V segment lost 8 bases and the J segment 0 bases; nucleotides outside the gene matches: 11. Germline lookup yields CDR1 WSHSY and CDR2 SAAADI. There are 17 residues in the CDR3. This receptor was obtained from a young man in good health. The rearrangement uses TRBV10-2 and TRBJ2-1; 9 bases line up with TRBD2. Sequences were obtained from naive CD4+ T cells sorted from blood. Subset given: CD45RA+ positively selected. The CDR3 sequence: CASLDPGLAPSYNEQFF. The CDR3 nucleotides are TGCGCCAGCCTCGACCCGGGACTAGCCCCCTCCTACAATGAGCAGTTCTTC.